This is a list of T cell receptor beta chains from one sample in a study of blood T cell repertoires in COVID-19. Assay: immunoSEQ multiplex PCR; the TCRdb copy retains only in-frame clones and omits some. The repertoire holds 150,000 to 200,000 clones, roughly nine tenths seen once, with more than 3% in the top ten. The material sequenced was peripheral blood. Receptors were obtained from a man between 65 and 80 years old with acute or convalescent COVID-19. Each CDR3 is given with its conserved first and last residue. A D gene is named only where the DNA matches it firmly.

j_call v_call d_call cdr3_nt cdr3_aa
TRBJ2-3 TRBV5-1 NA TGCGCCAGCAGCGACACGGGGGGCGAAACAGATACGCAGTATTTT CASSDTGGETDTQYF
TRBJ1-5 TRBV2 NA TGTGCCAGCAGTGAATTGACAGTGGATCAGCCCCAGCATTTT CASSELTVDQPQHF
TRBJ2-1 TRBV27 TRBD1 TGTGCCAGCAACGTTATTGGGACAGGGGCCTACAATGAGCAGTTCTTC CASNVIGTGAYNEQFF
TRBJ1-4 TRBV5-1 NA TGCGCCAGCAGCGGAATGACAGAACCGGCGAAAAAACTGTTTTTT CASSGMTEPAKKLFF
TRBJ1-1 TRBV11-3 TRBD1 TGTGCCAGCAGCTTGGGGACAGGAATGAACACTGAAGCTTTCTTT CASSLGTGMNTEAFF
TRBJ2-7 TRBV7-8 TRBD2 TGTGCCAGCAGCTTAGTATCGGGCGGGAGGGACTCCTACGAGCAGTACTTC CASSLVSGGRDSYEQYF
TRBJ2-2 TRBV11-3 TRBD1 TGTGCCAGCAGCTCGGACAGGGGGCGTTCCGGGGAGCTGTTTTTT CASSSDRGRSGELFF
TRBJ2-2 TRBV29-1 TRBD2 TGCAGCGTTGGAGCGGGAGTTACCGGGGAGCTGTTTTTT CSVGAGVTGELFF
TRBJ2-1 TRBV20-1 TRBD2 TGCAGTGCTAGTCGCGGGGGGGCCCCTTACAATGAGCAGTTCTTC CSASRGGAPYNEQFF
TRBJ2-1 TRBV5-4 NA TGTGCCAGCAGCTTGTTGGCCTTCAGTGGGGCCAATGAGCAGTTCTTC CASSLLAFSGANEQFF
TRBJ2-1 TRBV5-1 TRBD2 TGCGCCAGTCGGACTAGCGGGTACAATGAGCAGTTCTTC CASRTSGYNEQFF
TRBJ2-1 TRBV28 NA TGTGCCAGCAGTTCTATCGCGCCTTACAATGAGCAGTTCTTC CASSSIAPYNEQFF
TRBJ1-1 TRBV6-5 NA TGTGCCAGCAGTTCGCGGGCGGCGAACACTGAAGCTTTCTTT CASSSRAANTEAFF
TRBJ2-1 TRBV7-9 NA TGTGCCAGCAGCCCGTCTGAGGATAAAGATGAGCAGTTCTTC CASSPSEDKDEQFF
TRBJ1-1 TRBV10-3 NA TGTGCCATCAGTGTTACAGAGAACACTGAAGCTTTCTTT CAISVTENTEAFF
TRBJ1-5 TRBV30 NA TGTGCCTGGAGTGGGGTGGGAGTCCTGGGGAATCAGCCCCAGCATTTT CAWSGVGVLGNQPQHF
TRBJ2-2 TRBV5-6 TRBD2 TGTGCCAGCAGCTTGGAACTAGCGGGAGGTATCACCGGGGAGCTGTTTTTT CASSLELAGGITGELFF
TRBJ2-3 TRBV7-3 NA TGTGCCAGCAGCTATACTAGTCCGGATACGCAGTATTTT CASSYTSPDTQYF
TRBJ2-5 TRBV7-7 NA TGTGCTAGCAGCGCCGACTCCGTTGGGGAGACCCAGTACTTC CASSADSVGETQYF
TRBJ2-7 TRBV7-9 TRBD1 TGTGCCAGCAGCCAGATATACAGGGGACCCTACGAGCAGTACTTC CASSQIYRGPYEQYF
TRBJ1-4 TRBV7-8 NA TGTGCCAGCAGCACCGGACAGCCTGAGGAAAAACTGTTTTTT CASSTGQPEEKLFF
TRBJ2-5 TRBV7-7 TRBD2 TGTGCTAGCGGGGGGGGCCCGCAGACCCAGTACTTC CASGGGPQTQYF
TRBJ1-1 TRBV7-2 NA TGTGCCAGCAGCTTCAGTGTTGTGAACACTGAAGCTTTCTTT CASSFSVVNTEAFF